This T cell receptor beta chain was captured by sequencing in a study of T cells in Graves' hyperthyroidism and ophthalmopathy. Points from the study as a whole: In the blood, most expanded thyroid clonotypes above 0.001 appeared as well.

This clonotype was observed at least ten times. What it recognizes is unknown. CDR1 LNHNV and CDR2 YYDKDF come from the germline V gene (reference sequence). V shed 1 base, J shed 3 bases, and the junction held 12 bases outside the gene matches. This CDR3 has 17 amino acids. Amplified TCR beta CDR3 regions derived from RNA transcripts. Initially, a first-round RT-PCR of the TCR CDR3 employed the HTBI primer set. One entry per CDR3 protein results from TCRdb running MiXCR on the multiplex PCR reads. This table holds about half a million distinct CDR3 sequences, around a quarter found once. The source material was blood. The rearrangement links TRBV15 to TRBJ2-7, with 7 bases aligning to TRBD1. This TCR was recovered from a woman in her twenties or thirties with Graves' ophthalmopathy. In DNA form, the CDR3 reads TGTGCCACCAGCAGAGCCACTAACAACAGGGGAATCTACGAGCAGTACTTC. Translated: CATSRATNNRGIYEQYF.